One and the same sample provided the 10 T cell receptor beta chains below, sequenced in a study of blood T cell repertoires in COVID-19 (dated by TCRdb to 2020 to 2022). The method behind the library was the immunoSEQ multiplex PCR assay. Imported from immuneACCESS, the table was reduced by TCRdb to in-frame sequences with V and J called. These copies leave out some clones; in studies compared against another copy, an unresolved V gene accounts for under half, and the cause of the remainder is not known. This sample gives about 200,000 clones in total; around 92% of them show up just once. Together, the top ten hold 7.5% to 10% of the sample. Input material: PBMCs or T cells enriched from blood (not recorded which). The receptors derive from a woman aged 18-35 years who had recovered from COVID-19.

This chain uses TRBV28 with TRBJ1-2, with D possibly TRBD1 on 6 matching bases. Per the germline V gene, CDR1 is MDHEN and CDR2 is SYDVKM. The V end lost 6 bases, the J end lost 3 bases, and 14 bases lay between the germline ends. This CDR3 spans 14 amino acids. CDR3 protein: CASSPTGHHYGYTF. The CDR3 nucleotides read TGTGCCAGCAGCCCGACAGGTCACCACTATGGCTACACCTTC.

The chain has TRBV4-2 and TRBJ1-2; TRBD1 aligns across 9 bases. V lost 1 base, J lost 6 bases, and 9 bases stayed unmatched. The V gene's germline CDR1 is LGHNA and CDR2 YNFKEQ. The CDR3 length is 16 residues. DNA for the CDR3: TGTGCCAGCAGCCAAGCCACCTTGACAGGGGGTCATGGCTACACCTTC. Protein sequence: CASSQATLTGGHGYTF.

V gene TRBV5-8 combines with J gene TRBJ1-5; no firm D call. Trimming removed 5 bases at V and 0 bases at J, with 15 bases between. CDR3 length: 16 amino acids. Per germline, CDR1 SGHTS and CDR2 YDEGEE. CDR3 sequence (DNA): TGTGCCAGCAGTCAACCCGGGAGATATAGCAATCAGCCCCAGCATTTT. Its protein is CASSQPGRYSNQPQHF.

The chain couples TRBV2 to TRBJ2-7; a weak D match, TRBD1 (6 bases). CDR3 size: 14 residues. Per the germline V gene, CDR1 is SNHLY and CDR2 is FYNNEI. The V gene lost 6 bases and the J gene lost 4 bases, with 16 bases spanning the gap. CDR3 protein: CASSYLGQTYEQYF. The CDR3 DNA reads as TGTGCCAGCAGCTACCTCGGACAGACGTACGAGCAGTACTTC. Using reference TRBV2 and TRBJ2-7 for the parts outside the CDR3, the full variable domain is EPEVTQTPSHQVTQMGQEVILRCVPISNHLYFYWYRQILGQKVEFLVSFYNNEISEKSEIFDDQFSVERPDGSNFTLKIRSTKLEDSAMYFCASSYLGQTYEQYFGPGTRLTVT.

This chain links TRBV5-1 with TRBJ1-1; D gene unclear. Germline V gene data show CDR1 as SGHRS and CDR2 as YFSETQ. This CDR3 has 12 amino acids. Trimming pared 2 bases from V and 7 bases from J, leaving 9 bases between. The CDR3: CASSFSGHEAFF. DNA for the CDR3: TGCGCCAGCAGCTTTAGCGGGCATGAAGCTTTCTTT.

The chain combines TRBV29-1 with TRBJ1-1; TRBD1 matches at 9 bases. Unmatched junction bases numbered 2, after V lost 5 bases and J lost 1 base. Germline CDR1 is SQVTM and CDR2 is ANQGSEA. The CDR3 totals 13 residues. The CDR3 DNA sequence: TGCAGCGTTTACAGGGGGCCGAACACTGAAGCTTTCTTT. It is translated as CSVYRGPNTEAFF.

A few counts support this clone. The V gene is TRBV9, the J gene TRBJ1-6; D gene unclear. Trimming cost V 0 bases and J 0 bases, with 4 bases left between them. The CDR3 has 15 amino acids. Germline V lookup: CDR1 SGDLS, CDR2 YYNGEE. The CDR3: CASSVDSSYNSPLHF. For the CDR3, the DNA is TGTGCCAGCAGCGTAGACAGCTCCTATAATTCACCCCTCCACTTT. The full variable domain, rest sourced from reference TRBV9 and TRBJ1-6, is DSGVTQTPKHLITATGQRVTLRCSPRSGDLSVYWYQQSLDQGLQFLIQYYNGEERAKGNILERFSAQQFPDLHSELNLSSLELGDSALYFCASSVDSSYNSPLHFGNGTRLTVT.

CDR3 coding DNA: TGTGCCATCAGTGAAAGCGGGGGCGGGAATTCACCCCTCCACTTT. As protein: CAISESGGGNSPLHF. This rearrangement joins TRBV10-3 to TRBJ1-6, with a weak D call TRBD1 (6 bases). The CDR3 length is 15 residues. V shed 3 bases and J shed 7 bases, with 13 bases lying between them. Germline loops: CDR1 ENHRY, CDR2 SYGVKD.

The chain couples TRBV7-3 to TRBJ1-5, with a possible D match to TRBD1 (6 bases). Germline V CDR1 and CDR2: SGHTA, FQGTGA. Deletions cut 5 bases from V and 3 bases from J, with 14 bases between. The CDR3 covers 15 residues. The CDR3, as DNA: TGTGCCAGCAGCAACACCGACAGGTACAATCAGCCCCAGCATTTT. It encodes CASSNTDRYNQPQHF.

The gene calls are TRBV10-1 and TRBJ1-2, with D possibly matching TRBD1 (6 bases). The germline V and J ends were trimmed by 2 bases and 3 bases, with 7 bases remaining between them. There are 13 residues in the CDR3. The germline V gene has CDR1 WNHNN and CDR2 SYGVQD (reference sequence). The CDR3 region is CASSENRDYGYTF. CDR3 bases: TGCGCCAGCAGTGAGAACAGGGACTATGGCTACACCTTC.